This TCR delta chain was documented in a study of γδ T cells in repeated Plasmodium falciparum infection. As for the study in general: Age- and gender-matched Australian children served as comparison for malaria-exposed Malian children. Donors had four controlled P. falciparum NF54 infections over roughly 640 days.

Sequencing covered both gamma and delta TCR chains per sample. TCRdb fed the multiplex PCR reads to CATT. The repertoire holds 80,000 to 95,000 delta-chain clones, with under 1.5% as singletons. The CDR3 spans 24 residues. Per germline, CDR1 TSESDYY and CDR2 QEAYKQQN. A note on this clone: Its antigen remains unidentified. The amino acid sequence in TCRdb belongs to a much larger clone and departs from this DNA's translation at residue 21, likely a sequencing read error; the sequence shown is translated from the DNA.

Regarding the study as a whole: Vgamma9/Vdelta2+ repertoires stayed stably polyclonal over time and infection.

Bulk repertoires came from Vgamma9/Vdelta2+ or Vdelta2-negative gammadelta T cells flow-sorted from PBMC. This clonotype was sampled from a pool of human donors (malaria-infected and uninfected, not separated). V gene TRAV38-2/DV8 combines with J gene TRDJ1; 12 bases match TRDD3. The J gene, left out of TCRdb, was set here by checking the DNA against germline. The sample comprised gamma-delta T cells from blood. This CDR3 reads CAYRSGPSYDYWGILKGYTDILIF. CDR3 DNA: TGTGCTTATAGGAGCGGGCCTTCCTACGACTACTGGGGGATACTGAAGGGGTACACCGATATACTCATCTTT.